The 8 T cell receptor beta chains below come from one sample, sequenced in a study of OX40 agonist ivuxolimab in advanced cancers. The table came from immunoSEQ multiplex PCR; TCRdb's copy has only in-frame clones and leaves some out. The sample consists of 35,000 to 55,000 clones, 84% of them appearing once. This sample comprised CD4+ or CD8+ T cells sorted from blood, obtained in a trial of the OX40 agonist ivuxolimab. Every receptor here comes from an adult with an advanced solid tumor such as melanoma, head and neck, liver or kidney cancer.

The gene calls are TRBV28 and TRBJ2-1; D remains ambiguous. CDR1 MDHEN and CDR2 SYDVKM come from the germline V gene. The CDR3 runs to 13 residues. V was cut by 6 bases and J by 15 bases, with 21 bases left in between. The CDR3 DNA follows: TGTGCCAGCAGCCTTCACTTAACCCTCCAGCCGTTCTTC. It encodes CASSLHLTLQPFF. Drawing the rest from reference TRBV28 and TRBJ2-1, the complete variable domain is DVKVTQSSRYLVKRTGEKVFLECVQDMDHENMFWYRQDPGLGLRLIYFSYDVKMKEKGDIPEGYSVSREKKERFSLILESASTNQTSMYLCASSLHLTLQPFFGPGTRLTVL.

The chain links TRBV29-1 to TRBJ2-5, with 10 bases matching TRBD2. The CDR3 runs 15 residues. Trimming cost V 5 bases and J 0 bases; bases outside gene matches: 6. Germline V gene lookup returns CDR1 SQVTM and CDR2 ANQGSEA. CDR3 loop: CSVSGGASYQETQYF. DNA for the CDR3: TGCAGCGTTAGCGGGGGGGCCTCGTACCAAGAGACCCAGTACTTC. The whole variable domain, filled in from reference TRBV29-1 and TRBJ2-5, reads SAVISQKPSRDICQRGTSLTIQCQVDSQVTMMFWYRQQPGQSLTLIATANQGSEATYESGFVIDKFPISRPNLTFSTLTVSNMSPEDSSIYLCSVSGGASYQETQYFGPGTRLLVL.

In DNA, the CDR3 is TGTGCCATCAGTGACCCTGCGGGAGGGAACACCGGGGAGCTGTTTTTT. Translation gives CAISDPAGGNTGELFF. J is TRBJ2-2 and V is TRBV10-3, with 8 bases identical to TRBD2. V lost 3 bases to trimming and J lost 1 base; unmatched junction nucleotides: 4. The CDR3 is 16 amino acids. CDR1 is ENHRY and CDR2 is SYGVKD in the germline V gene.

The chain links TRBV4-3 to TRBJ2-2, with D uncertain. There are 13 residues in the CDR3. The V end was cut by 4 bases, the J end by 0 bases, with 3 bases between. Germline loops: CDR1 LGHNA, CDR2 YSLEER. The DNA for the CDR3 is TGCGCCAGCAGCCGGACGAACACCGGGGAGCTGTTTTTT. This gives the protein CASSRTNTGELFF.

The rearrangement joins TRBV7-8 to TRBJ1-1; a weak D match, TRBD1 (5 bases). V was pared by 5 bases and J by 3 bases, with 19 bases between. Germline-derived CDR1 and CDR2 are SGHVS and FQNEAQ. The length of the CDR3 is 16 residues. This CDR3 is CASSPTRTQHYTEAFF. The CDR3 DNA sequence: TGTGCCAGCAGCCCAACTAGGACACAACATTACACTGAAGCTTTCTTT.

The V and J genes are TRBV6-1 and TRBJ1-2, with D hard to call. Per germline, CDR1 MNHNS and CDR2 SASEGT. The CDR3 has 15 residues. V gave up 2 bases and J gave up 2 bases, with 12 bases separating them. The CDR3 loop is CASSEPWVGNYGYTF. The DNA of the CDR3 is TGTGCCAGCAGTGAACCCTGGGTGGGGAACTATGGCTACACCTTC.

The V and J genes are TRBV5-4 and TRBJ2-7; maybe TRBD2 (7 bases). CDR3 length: 15 amino acids. The germline V gene has CDR1 SGHNT and CDR2 YYREEE (reference sequence). The V gene lost 0 bases and the J gene lost 3 bases, with 13 bases spanning the gap. CDR3 protein: CASSLAGGEIYEQYF. In nucleotides, the CDR3 is TGTGCCAGCAGCTTGGCGGGGGGCGAAATCTACGAGCAGTACTTC.

The chain employs TRBV5-1 and TRBJ2-1; TRBD2 agrees at 7 bases. The J segment lost 8 bases and the V segment lost 7 bases, leaving 9 bases of the junction unmatched. This CDR3 is 13 amino acids long. Germline values: CDR1 SGHRS, CDR2 YFSETQ. The CDR3 loop reads CASGEGGPDEQFF. The CDR3 DNA reads TGCGCCAGCGGCGAGGGAGGGCCTGATGAGCAGTTCTTC.